This entry lists 11 T cell receptor beta chains sequenced from one sample in a study of shared clonotypes between healthy human individuals. Libraries were prepared by immunoSEQ multiplex PCR; TCRdb keeps only in-frame clonotypes and omits some of them. The table lists more than 2 million clones, approximately 94% of them singletons, with 1.1% in the top ten. It was CD45RO-negative cells, positively selected for CCR7, that made up naive CD8 cells, with terminally differentiated effector memory CD45RA+ cells excluded. Sequencing was done on a sample of naive CD8+ T cells sorted from blood. The receptors were gathered from a man between 18 and 29 years old in good health.

Only one count was recorded for this clone. V usage is TRBV7-9 and J usage is TRBJ1-2, with D maybe TRBD1 (5 bases). Germline V gene sequence: CDR1 SEHNR, CDR2 FQNEAQ (reference sequence). Trimming left V 5 bases short and J 4 bases short, with 17 bases between. This CDR3 region has 15 residues. The CDR3 nucleotides are TGTGCCAGCAGCGGTACCGGGACGATCCGCTATGGCTACACCTTC. It translates to CASSGTGTIRYGYTF.

This chain links TRBV13 with TRBJ2-7; TRBD1 matches 10 bases. Unmatched junction bases numbered 8, after V lost 4 bases and J lost 5 bases. The CDR3 extends over 15 amino acids. Germline V CDR1 and CDR2: PRHDT, FYEKMQ (reference sequence). CDR3 loop: CASSYGTGVPNEQYF. In DNA, the CDR3 is TGTGCCAGCAGCTACGGGACAGGGGTTCCTAACGAGCAGTACTTC.

The chain couples TRBV7-9 to TRBJ2-2; 7 bases fit TRBD1. The CDR3 is made up of 16 amino acids. V was clipped by 4 bases and J by 4 bases; unmatched bases: 9. In germline, CDR1 is SEHNR, CDR2 FQNEAQ (reference sequence). The CDR3 reads CASSSTWDSPTGELFF. CDR3 DNA: TGTGCCAGCAGCTCAACCTGGGACAGCCCCACCGGGGAGCTGTTTTTT. Supplemented by reference TRBV7-9 and TRBJ2-2, the full variable domain reads DTGVSQNPRHKITKRGQNVTFRCDPISEHNRLYWYRQTLGQGPEFLTYFQNEAQLEKSRLLSDRFSAERPKGSFSTLEIQRTEQGDSAMYLCASSSTWDSPTGELFFGEGSRLTVL.

The chain couples TRBV5-6 to TRBJ1-2, with TRBD1 as a possible D gene (6 bases). This CDR3 has 14 amino acids. V gave up 4 bases and J gave up 3 bases, with 13 bases separating them. Germline CDR1 SGHDT, CDR2 YYEEEE. CDR3 residues: CASSPGGADYGYTF. Here the CDR3 DNA reads TGTGCCAGCAGCCCGGGGGGGGCCGACTATGGCTACACCTTC.

The chain couples TRBV10-3 to TRBJ2-7, with D maybe TRBD1 (7 bases). The V gene's germline CDR1 is ENHRY and CDR2 SYGVKD. Trimming cost V 2 bases and J 3 bases, with 14 bases left between them. The CDR3 has 15 residues. The CDR3 nucleotides are TGTGCCATCAGTGAGGGGGGGCAGGGGGACTACGAGCAGTACTTC. Translated, it gives CAISEGGQGDYEQYF.

The CDR3 DNA reads as TGTGCCAGCAGTTACTCGGTTAGCGGGAGGGCTTATGAGCAGTTCTTC. Encoded protein: CASSYSVSGRAYEQFF. The chain joins TRBV6-5 to TRBJ2-1; 11 bases are shared with TRBD2. Germline assignment: CDR1 MNHEY and CDR2 SVGAGI. The length of the CDR3 is 16 residues. Trimming removed 0 bases from V and 8 bases from J; junction bases left unmatched: 6.

The rearrangement joins TRBV6-5 to TRBJ1-1; D is uncertain. In germline, CDR1 is MNHEY, CDR2 SVGAGI. The CDR3 is made up of 13 amino acids. Trimming shortened V by 7 bases and J by 7 bases, and 16 bases separated the two germline ends. The CDR3 DNA reads as TGTGCCAGCATGTTTTATCCGGAAGGTGAAGCTTTCTTT. Amino acids: CASMFYPEGEAFF.

Details on this clone: The sample contains more than one DNA sequence encoding this CDR3. The chain employs TRBV6-5 and TRBJ2-1, with D unclear. The germline CDR1 and CDR2 sequences are MNHEY and SVGAGI. The V gene lost 4 bases and the J gene lost 6 bases, with 7 bases spanning the gap. The CDR3 has 12 amino acids. CDR3 nucleotide sequence: TGTGCCAGCAGTTCCAGAGGCAATGAGCAGTTCTTC. This sequence encodes CASSSRGNEQFF.

The V and J genes are TRBV28 and TRBJ1-5; 9 nucleotides line up with TRBD1. The CDR3 runs 15 residues. Germline-derived CDR1 and CDR2 are MDHEN and SYDVKM. The trim removed 2 bases at V and 6 bases at J, leaving 5 bases unmatched. CDR3 sequence: CASSLLTGGGQPQHF. The DNA of the CDR3 is TGTGCCAGCAGTTTACTCACAGGGGGCGGTCAGCCCCAGCATTTT.

The chain carries TRBV28 and TRBJ2-1; tentatively, D is TRBD1 (6 bases). Germline loops: CDR1 MDHEN, CDR2 SYDVKM. This CDR3 is 11 amino acids long. V dropped 6 bases and J dropped 14 bases, with 14 bases sitting between them. CDR3 sequence reads: CASRLGQREFF. Written as DNA, the CDR3 is TGTGCCAGCAGACTAGGACAGAGGGAGTTCTTC.

The CDR3 sequence: CASSLVPIGLSSYNEQFF. The CDR3 nucleotides read TGTGCCAGCAGCTTAGTCCCTATCGGGTTGAGCTCCTACAATGAGCAGTTCTTC. This sequence joins TRBV7-9 and TRBJ2-1, with D uncertain. The CDR3 contains 18 residues. Germline CDR1 SEHNR, CDR2 FQNEAQ (reference sequence). Deletions cut 1 base from V and 0 bases from J, with 16 bases between.